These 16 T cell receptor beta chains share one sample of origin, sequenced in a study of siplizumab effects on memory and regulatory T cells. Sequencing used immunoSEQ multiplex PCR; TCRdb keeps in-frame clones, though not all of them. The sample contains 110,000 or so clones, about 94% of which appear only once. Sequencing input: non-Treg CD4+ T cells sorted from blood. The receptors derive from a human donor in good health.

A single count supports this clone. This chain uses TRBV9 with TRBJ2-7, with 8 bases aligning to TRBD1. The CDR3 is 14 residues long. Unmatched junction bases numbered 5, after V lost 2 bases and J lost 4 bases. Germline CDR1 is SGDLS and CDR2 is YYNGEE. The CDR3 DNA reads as TGTGCCAGCAGCGTTGCGGACAGGGTATACGAGCAGTACTTC. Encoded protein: CASSVADRVYEQYF.

Here the CDR3 reads CASSNYAGVDYGYTF. The CDR3 DNA is TGCGCCAGCAGCAACTACGCAGGGGTTGACTATGGCTACACCTTC. The chain has TRBV5-1 and TRBJ1-2, with D possibly TRBD1 on 6 matching bases. The CDR3 runs 15 residues. V shed 4 bases and J shed 3 bases, with 16 bases lying between them. Per the germline V gene, CDR1 is SGHRS and CDR2 is YFSETQ.

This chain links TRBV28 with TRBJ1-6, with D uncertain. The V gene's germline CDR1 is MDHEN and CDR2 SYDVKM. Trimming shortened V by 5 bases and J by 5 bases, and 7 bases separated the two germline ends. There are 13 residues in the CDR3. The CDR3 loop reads CASSRVDNSPLHF. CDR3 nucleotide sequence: TGTGCCAGCAGTAGGGTAGATAATTCACCCCTCCACTTT.

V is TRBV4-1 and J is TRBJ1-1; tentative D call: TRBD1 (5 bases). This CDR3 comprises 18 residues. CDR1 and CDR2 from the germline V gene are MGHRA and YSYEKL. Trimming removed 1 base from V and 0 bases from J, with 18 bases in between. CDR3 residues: CASSQGWGGLSMNTEAFF. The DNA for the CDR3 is TGCGCCAGCAGCCAAGGCTGGGGGGGACTTTCCATGAACACTGAAGCTTTCTTT.

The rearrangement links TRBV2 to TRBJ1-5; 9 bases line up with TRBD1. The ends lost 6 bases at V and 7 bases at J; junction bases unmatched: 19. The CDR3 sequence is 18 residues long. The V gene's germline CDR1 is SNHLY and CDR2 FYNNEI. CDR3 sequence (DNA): TGTGCCAGCAGCGCCGGCCGAAGTGACAGGGGGGGTAGGCAGCCCCAGCATTTT. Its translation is CASSAGRSDRGGRQPQHF.

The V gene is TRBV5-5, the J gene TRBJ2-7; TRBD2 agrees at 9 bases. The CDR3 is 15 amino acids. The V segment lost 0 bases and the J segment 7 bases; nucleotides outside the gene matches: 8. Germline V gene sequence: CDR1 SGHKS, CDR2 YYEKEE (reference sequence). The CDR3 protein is CASSLVAGGQREQYF. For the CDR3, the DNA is TGTGCCAGCAGCTTGGTGGCGGGGGGGCAGCGGGAGCAGTACTTC.

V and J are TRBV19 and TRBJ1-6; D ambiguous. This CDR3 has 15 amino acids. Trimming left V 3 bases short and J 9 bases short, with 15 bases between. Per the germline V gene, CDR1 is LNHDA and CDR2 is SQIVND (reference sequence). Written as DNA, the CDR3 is TGTGCCAGTAGTATTTTGAACGGCTTCCCTTCACCCCTCCACTTT. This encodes CASSILNGFPSPLHF.

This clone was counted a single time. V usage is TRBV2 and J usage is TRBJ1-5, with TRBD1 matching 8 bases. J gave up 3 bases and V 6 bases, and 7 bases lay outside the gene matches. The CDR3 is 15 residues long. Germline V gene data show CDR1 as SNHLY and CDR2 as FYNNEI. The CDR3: CASRGQGGSNQPQHF. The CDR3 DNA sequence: TGTGCCAGCAGAGGACAGGGAGGGTCCAATCAGCCCCAGCATTTT.

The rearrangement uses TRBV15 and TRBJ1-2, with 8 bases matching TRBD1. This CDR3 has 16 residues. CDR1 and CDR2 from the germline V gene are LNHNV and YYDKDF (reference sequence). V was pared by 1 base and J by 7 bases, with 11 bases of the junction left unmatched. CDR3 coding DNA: TGTGCCACCAGCAGAGGACAGGGGATCGGACGAGGTGGCTACACCTTC. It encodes CATSRGQGIGRGGYTF.

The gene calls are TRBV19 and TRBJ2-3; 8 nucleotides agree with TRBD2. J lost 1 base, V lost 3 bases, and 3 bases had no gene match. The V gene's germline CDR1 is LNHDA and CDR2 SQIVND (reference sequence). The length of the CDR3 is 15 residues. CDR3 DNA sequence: TGTGCCAGTAGTATCCGGCGGGGGGGCACAGATACGCAGTATTTT. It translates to CASSIRRGGTDTQYF. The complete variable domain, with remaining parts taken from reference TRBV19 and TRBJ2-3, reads DGGITQSPKYLFRKEGQNVTLSCEQNLNHDAMYWYRQDPGQGLRLIYYSQIVNDFQKGDIAEGYSVSREKKESFPLTVTSAQKNPTAFYLCASSIRRGGTDTQYFGPGTRLTVL.

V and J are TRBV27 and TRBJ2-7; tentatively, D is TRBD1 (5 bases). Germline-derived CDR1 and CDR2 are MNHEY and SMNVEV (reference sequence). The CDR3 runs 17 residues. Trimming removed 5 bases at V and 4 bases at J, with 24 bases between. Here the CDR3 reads CASSLGWGQGHSYEQYF. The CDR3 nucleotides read TGTGCCAGCAGTCTAGGATGGGGTCAGGGTCACTCTTACGAGCAGTACTTC.

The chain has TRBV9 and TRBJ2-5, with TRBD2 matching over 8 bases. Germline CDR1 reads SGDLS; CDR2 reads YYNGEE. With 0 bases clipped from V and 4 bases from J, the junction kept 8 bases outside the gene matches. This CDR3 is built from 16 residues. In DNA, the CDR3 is TGTGCCAGCAGCGTAGGTCGGGGGGGGTTCTCAGAGACCCAGTACTTC. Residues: CASSVGRGGFSETQYF. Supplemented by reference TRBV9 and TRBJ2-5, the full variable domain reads DSGVTQTPKHLITATGQRVTLRCSPRSGDLSVYWYQQSLDQGLQFLIQYYNGEERAKGNILERFSAQQFPDLHSELNLSSLELGDSALYFCASSVGRGGFSETQYFGPGTRLLVL.

The CDR3 protein is CASSRSTQINEKLFF. CDR3 coding DNA: TGTGCCAGCAGCCGTAGTACCCAAATAAATGAAAAACTGTTTTTT. The gene calls are TRBV7-2 and TRBJ1-4; D is unresolved. Trimming removed 5 bases at V and 5 bases at J, with 15 bases between. Germline V gene data show CDR1 as SGHTA and CDR2 as FQGNSA. The CDR3 totals 15 residues. The whole variable domain, filled in from reference TRBV7-2 and TRBJ1-4, reads GAGVSQSPSNKVTEKGKDVELRCDPISGHTALYWYRQSLGQGLEFLIYFQGNSAPDKSGLPSDRFSAERTGGSVSTLTIQRTQQEDSAVYLCASSRSTQINEKLFFGSGTQLSVL.

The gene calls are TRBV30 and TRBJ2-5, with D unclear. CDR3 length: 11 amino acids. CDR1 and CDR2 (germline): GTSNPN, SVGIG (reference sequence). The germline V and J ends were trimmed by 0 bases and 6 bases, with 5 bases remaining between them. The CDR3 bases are TGTGCCTGGAGTGTCGGACAGACCCAGTACTTC. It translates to CAWSVGQTQYF.

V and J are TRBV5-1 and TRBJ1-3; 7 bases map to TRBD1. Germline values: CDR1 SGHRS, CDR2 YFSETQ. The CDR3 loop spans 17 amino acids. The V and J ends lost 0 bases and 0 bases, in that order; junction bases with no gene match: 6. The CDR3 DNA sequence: TGCGCCAGCAGCTTGGGGGGGACAGTTCGCTCTGGAAACACCATATATTTT. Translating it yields CASSLGGTVRSGNTIYF. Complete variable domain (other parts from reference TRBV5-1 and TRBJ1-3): KAGVTQTPRYLIKTRGQQVTLSCSPISGHRSVSWYQQTPGQGLQFLFEYFSETQRNKGNFPGRFSGRQFSNSRSEMNVSTLELGDSALYLCASSLGGTVRSGNTIYFGEGSWLTVV.

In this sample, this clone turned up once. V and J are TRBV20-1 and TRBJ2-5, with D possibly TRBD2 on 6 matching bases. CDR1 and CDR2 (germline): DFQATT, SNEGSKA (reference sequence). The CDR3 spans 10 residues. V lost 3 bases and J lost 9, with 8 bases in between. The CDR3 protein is CSASGGAQYF. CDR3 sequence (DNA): TGCAGTGCTAGCGGAGGGGCCCAGTACTTC.